The 23 T cell receptor beta chains reported below all come from one sample, sequenced in a study of neurological immune-mediated disorders. MiXCR was run by TCRdb on the 5' RACE reads, yielding one entry per CDR3 protein. The table has around 68,000 distinct CDR3 sequences, 4.1% seen once. Sequenced material: PBMCs. The source is a man aged 45-65 years with multiple sclerosis.

The table lists this clonotype with many counts. The chain combines TRBV5-1 with TRBJ2-3; 10 bases align to TRBD2. The length of the CDR3 is 15 residues. Germline-derived CDR1 and CDR2 are SGHRS and YFSETQ. After removal of 2 bases from V and 4 bases from J, the junction contained 4 bases not matched to a gene. This chain's CDR3 is CASSFSGTSADTQYF. CDR3 DNA: TGCGCCAGCAGCTTCTCCGGGACTAGCGCAGATACGCAGTATTTT.

This clonotype was recorded at least ten times. V usage is TRBV12-3 or TRBV12-4 and J usage is TRBJ2-2; D gene ambiguous. V was shortened by 6 bases and J by 3 bases, with 14 bases between the two germline ends. The CDR3 has 15 amino acids. Here the CDR3 reads CASSPGPRYTGELFF. The CDR3 nucleotides are TGTGCCAGCAGCCCCGGGCCACGGTACACCGGGGAGCTGTTTTTT.

This clonotype was counted ten times or more. V and J are TRBV7-9 and TRBJ2-2, with 14 nucleotides matching TRBD2. CDR3 length equals 19 residues. V trimming: 3 bases; J trimming: 2 bases; junction bases outside the gene matches: 8. CDR1 SEHNR and CDR2 FQNEAQ come from the germline V gene (reference sequence). CDR3 sequence reads: CASSFPGTSGGDNTGELFF. The CDR3 nucleotides read TGTGCCAGCAGCTTCCCCGGGACTAGCGGGGGAGATAACACCGGGGAGCTGTTTTTT.

This clonotype occurred many times. V and J are TRBV7-9 and TRBJ2-7; 11 bases line up with TRBD1. This CDR3 has 16 residues. Germline values: CDR1 SEHNR, CDR2 FQNEAQ (reference sequence). After removal of 4 bases from V and 3 bases from J, the junction contained 8 bases not matched to a gene. The CDR3 protein is CASSSRDRGSNYEQYF. In DNA form, the CDR3 reads TGTGCCAGCAGCTCGCGGGACAGGGGGTCCAACTACGAGCAGTACTTC.

About this clonotype: Given the absence of the conserved phenylalanine or tryptophan at the CDR3 end, a read error is likely. CDR3 amino acids: CASSHQGGDYNSPLHI. CDR3 coding DNA: TGCGCCAGCAGCCATCAGGGGGGCGACTATAATTCACCCCTCCACATT. The chain has TRBV5-1 and TRBJ1-6; 7 nucleotides align to TRBD1. CDR3 size: 16 residues. With 4 bases clipped from V and 3 bases from J, the junction kept 7 bases outside the gene matches. Looked up from germline, CDR1 is SGHRS and CDR2 is YFSETQ.

The table lists this clonotype with a few counts. A read error may produce the germline difference seen at one junction end. The chain is built from TRBV3-1 and TRBJ1-5, with TRBD1 as a possible D gene (5 bases). Germline V gene sequence: CDR1 LGHDT, CDR2 YNNKEL (reference sequence). The CDR3 totals 17 residues. This chain's CDR3 is CASSRGGGIRGNQPQNF. The CDR3 region has the DNA TGTGCCAGCAGCCGCGGGGGAGGTATTCGAGGCAATCAGCCCCAGAATTTT.

Remarks on this clonotype: One end of the junction is discordant with germline, which a read error may explain. This chain uses TRBV12-3 or TRBV12-4 with TRBJ1-5; TRBD1 is a possible D gene (5 bases). The CDR3 covers 13 residues. The DNA for the CDR3 is TGTGCCAGCAGGCGGGGCGGGGATCAGCCCCAGAATTTT. Its translation is CASRRGGDQPQNF.

There are many counts of this clonotype. The chain recombines TRBV12-3 or TRBV12-4 with TRBJ1-5; D is unresolved. V lost 1 base, J lost 7 bases, and 11 bases lay in between. The CDR3 totals 14 residues. The CDR3 DNA is TGTGCCAGCAGTTTAGGGCGAGGGTTCCAGCCCCAGCATTTT. Encoded protein: CASSLGRGFQPQHF.

The V call is TRBV19, the J call TRBJ1-1, with 7 positions matching TRBD1. J gave up 4 bases and V 5 bases, and 7 bases lay outside the gene matches. The CDR3 has 14 amino acids. The germline gives CDR1 LNHDA, CDR2 SQIVND (reference sequence). CDR3 sequence (DNA): TGTGCCAGTAGTTCCGGGACAGATGGCACTGAAGCTTTCTTT. Protein sequence: CASSSGTDGTEAFF.

This clonotype was counted at least ten times. The chain has TRBV7-2 and TRBJ2-6; 7 nucleotides match TRBD1. The CDR3 totals 15 residues. With 5 bases clipped from V and 1 base from J, the junction kept 2 bases outside the gene matches. Germline lookup yields CDR1 SGHTA and CDR2 FQGNSA. The CDR3 loop reads CASSHRGSGANVLTF. Written as DNA, the CDR3 is TGTGCCAGCAGCCACAGGGGATCTGGGGCCAACGTCCTGACTTTC.

This clonotype was found many times. The V and J genes are TRBV7-9 and TRBJ2-2; a weak D match, TRBD1 (5 bases). The V gene lost 3 bases and the J gene lost 3 bases, with 11 bases spanning the gap. The V gene's germline CDR1 is SEHNR and CDR2 FQNEAQ (reference sequence). The CDR3 loop spans 15 amino acids. The CDR3: CASSFGRQYTGELFF. CDR3 sequence (DNA): TGTGCCAGCAGCTTTGGCCGACAGTACACCGGGGAGCTGTTTTTT.

This clonotype has only a few counts. The rearrangement links TRBV5-1 to TRBJ2-1; possible D gene TRBD2, 6 bases. V shed 7 bases and J shed 5 bases, with 10 bases lying between them. This CDR3 is 12 amino acids long. CDR1 SGHRS and CDR2 YFSETQ come from the germline V gene. CDR3 amino acids: CASHGSDNEQFF. DNA for the CDR3: TGCGCCAGCCACGGGAGTGACAATGAGCAGTTCTTC. The complete variable domain, with remaining parts taken from reference TRBV5-1 and TRBJ2-1, reads KAGVTQTPRYLIKTRGQQVTLSCSPISGHRSVSWYQQTPGQGLQFLFEYFSETQRNKGNFPGRFSGRQFSNSRSEMNVSTLELGDSALYLCASHGSDNEQFFGPGTRLTVL.

This clonotype showed up many times. CDR3 in DNA: TGTGCCAGCAGTTCTGAGCCTAGCGGGGGCCCCAATGAGCAGTTCTTC. Translating it yields CASSSEPSGGPNEQFF. J is TRBJ2-1 and V is TRBV28; 10 bases map to TRBD2. Germline CDR1 MDHEN, CDR2 SYDVKM. J lost 6 bases, V lost 4 bases, and 9 bases had no gene match. The CDR3 contains 16 residues.

In its sample, this clonotype was seen many times. The rearrangement links TRBV20-1 to TRBJ2-3; TRBD2 agrees at 8 bases. The junction had 13 bases not matched to a gene; V was cut back by 7 bases and J by 1 base. Germline values: CDR1 DFQATT, CDR2 SNEGSKA (reference sequence). There are 16 residues in the CDR3. CDR3 in DNA: TGCAGTGTGACGACCCCGGGACTAGGAGGCACAGATACGCAGTATTTT. Residues: CSVTTPGLGGTDTQYF.

This clonotype was counted many times. The gene calls are TRBV15 and TRBJ2-2; perhaps TRBD1 as D (5 bases). The ends were cut back, 1 base at V and 4 bases at J, with 16 bases in the middle. Germline V gene sequence: CDR1 LNHNV, CDR2 YYDKDF (reference sequence). This CDR3 spans 17 amino acids. The CDR3 DNA is TGTGCCACCAGCAGAGTCGTCGTCAGGGCTGGCACCGGGGAGCTGTTTTTT. This translates into CATSRVVVRAGTGELFF.

This clonotype was recorded many times. J is TRBJ2-3 and V is TRBV7-6, with TRBD2 as a possible D gene (5 bases). CDR1 is SGHVS and CDR2 is FNYEAQ in the germline V gene. CDR3 size: 12 residues. Between the trimmed V and J ends, which lost 8 bases and 6 bases, there was a span of 12 bases. The CDR3 bases are TGTGCCAGCGGGTCGACGGGGGATACGCAGTATTTT. Its protein product is CASGSTGDTQYF.

This clonotype was counted many times. V gene TRBV21-1 combines with J gene TRBJ2-7; the table's D gene call, TRBD2, was not cross checked with the DNA. TRBV21-1 is classified as a pseudogene. The CDR3 sequence is 16 residues long. The CDR3 loop reads CASSKSEGPQAYEQYV. The CDR3 DNA follows: TGTGCCAGCAGCAAAAGTGAGGGGCCTCAGGCCTACGAGCAGTACGTC.

This clonotype showed up many times. CDR3 nucleotide sequence: TGCGCCAGCAGCTTGGTTGGGGGTACAAGCCAAGGGGATACGCAGTATTTT. It is translated as CASSLVGGTSQGDTQYF. V and J are TRBV5-1 and TRBJ2-3; D tentatively reads TRBD1 or TRBD2 (5 bases each). With 0 bases removed from V and 6 bases from J, the gap between germline ends came to 20 bases. The CDR3 spans 17 residues. Germline values: CDR1 SGHRS, CDR2 YFSETQ.

This clonotype was observed many times. The rearrangement joins TRBV28 to TRBJ1-1; D not certain. V was trimmed by 5 bases and J by 4 bases, leaving 11 bases between them. This CDR3 region has 13 residues. Per germline, CDR1 MDHEN and CDR2 SYDVKM. In nucleotides, the CDR3 is TGTGCCAGCAGTAGCCCCCTGGGCACTGAAGCTTTCTTT. It codes for CASSSPLGTEAFF.

The V and J genes are TRBV2 and TRBJ1-5; tentatively, D is TRBD1 (5 bases). Germline V gene lookup returns CDR1 SNHLY and CDR2 FYNNEI. V was clipped by 3 bases and J by 2 bases, with 11 bases between them. There are 15 residues in the CDR3. This chain's CDR3 is CASSESTGGNQPQHF. The CDR3 DNA is TGTGCCAGCAGTGAGAGTACGGGGGGCAATCAGCCCCAGCATTTT.

Ten or more counts support this clonotype. The chain employs TRBV5-1 and TRBJ2-5; D perhaps matches TRBD2 (6 bases). V was pared by 1 base and J by 3 bases, with 10 bases between. The CDR3 has 14 residues. Germline V lookup: CDR1 SGHRS, CDR2 YFSETQ. The CDR3 coding sequence is TGCGCCAGCAGCTTGCGGGACTCGAAAGAGACCCAGTACTTC. It is translated as CASSLRDSKETQYF.

This clonotype was observed many times. The chain uses TRBV7-9 and TRBJ2-2; 7 nucleotides align to TRBD1. V was pared by 5 bases and J by 4 bases, with 7 bases of the junction left unmatched. The CDR3 runs to 15 residues. Germline CDR1 reads SEHNR; CDR2 reads FQNEAQ (reference sequence). In DNA form, the CDR3 reads TGTGCCAGCAGCCAAAATGGACAGGCCACCGGGGAGCTGTTTTTT. Translating gives CASSQNGQATGELFF.

This clonotype was seen at least ten times. The V call is TRBV7-9, the J call TRBJ1-1, with unresolved D. The germline V gene has CDR1 SEHNR and CDR2 FQNEAQ (reference sequence). The CDR3 runs to 15 residues. V was shortened by 5 bases and J by 1 base, with 14 bases between the two germline ends. The CDR3 DNA reads TGTGCCAGCAGCCGATCCATGACAAGGAACACTGAAGCTTTCTTT. Protein: CASSRSMTRNTEAFF.